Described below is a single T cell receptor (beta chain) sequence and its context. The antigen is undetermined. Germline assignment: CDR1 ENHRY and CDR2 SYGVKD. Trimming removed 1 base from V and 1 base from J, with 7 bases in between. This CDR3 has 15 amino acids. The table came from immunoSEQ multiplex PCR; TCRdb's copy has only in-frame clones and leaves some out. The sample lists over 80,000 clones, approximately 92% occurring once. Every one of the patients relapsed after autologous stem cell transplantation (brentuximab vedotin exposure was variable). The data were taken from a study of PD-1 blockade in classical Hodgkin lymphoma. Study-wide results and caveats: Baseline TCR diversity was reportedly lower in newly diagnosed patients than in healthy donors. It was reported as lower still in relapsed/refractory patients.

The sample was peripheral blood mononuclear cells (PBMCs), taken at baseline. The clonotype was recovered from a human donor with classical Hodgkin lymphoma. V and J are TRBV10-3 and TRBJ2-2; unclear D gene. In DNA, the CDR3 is TGTGCCATCAGTGAGTGGTGGGGGAACACCGGGGAGCTGTTTTTT. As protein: CAISEWWGNTGELFF.